These T cell receptor beta chains were read from a single sample in a study of blood T cell repertoires in COVID-19. Method: immunoSEQ multiplex PCR; TCRdb's copy keeps in-frame clones and lacks some. The sample yields about 410,000 clones, about 89% seen once. The material sequenced was peripheral blood. The source of these receptors is a woman in her forties with COVID-19, enrolled during active disease. Both conserved end residues are trimmed from each CDR3. Fields, in order: V gene, D gene, CDR3 length, CDR3 protein. The D gene is left open where the match is weak.

v_gene: TRBV7-9
d_gene: NA
len: 14
CDR3aa: ASSHPPQLTNEKLF

v_gene: TRBV30
d_gene: NA
len: 15
CDR3aa: AWSPSSLDSKKYGYT

v_gene: TRBV4-3
d_gene: NA
len: 12
CDR3aa: ASSQGTRTYEQY

v_gene: TRBV9
d_gene: NA
len: 11
CDR3aa: ATHTGNSYEQY

v_gene: TRBV9
d_gene: NA
len: 14
CDR3aa: ASSVGGGIAGNTIY

v_gene: TRBV5-1
d_gene: TRBD1
len: 14
CDR3aa: ASSSGGRQGMSEQY

v_gene: TRBV2
d_gene: NA
len: 12
CDR3aa: ASTERSSGQPQH

v_gene: TRBV9
d_gene: NA
len: 12
CDR3aa: ASSVEPGPQPQH

v_gene: TRBV5-1
d_gene: NA
len: 10
CDR3aa: ASSIDSYEQY

v_gene: TRBV9
d_gene: TRBD1
len: 14
CDR3aa: ASSAGGWTGYTEAF

v_gene: TRBV29-1
d_gene: TRBD1
len: 12
CDR3aa: SVVRDSGGTEAF

v_gene: TRBV28
d_gene: TRBD1
len: 11
CDR3aa: ASSRQGRNGYT

v_gene: TRBV28
d_gene: NA
len: 18
CDR3aa: ASTRTKLPMRVSSYNEQF

v_gene: TRBV28
d_gene: TRBD1
len: 11
CDR3aa: ASKWDRDYGYT

v_gene: TRBV28
d_gene: NA
len: 12
CDR3aa: ASSNGGSNQPQH

v_gene: TRBV29-1
d_gene: NA
len: 11
CDR3aa: SVATYGFGEQY

v_gene: TRBV6-5
d_gene: NA
len: 14
CDR3aa: ASSYSGTFWNTEAF

v_gene: TRBV9
d_gene: TRBD2
len: 14
CDR3aa: ASSVGGSGVYNEQF

v_gene: TRBV20-1
d_gene: NA
len: 9
CDR3aa: SARPGYEAF

v_gene: TRBV27
d_gene: NA
len: 12
CDR3aa: ASSLRGTGRSVF

v_gene: TRBV5-1
d_gene: NA
len: 13
CDR3aa: ASSLYSTSTDTQY

v_gene: TRBV29-1
d_gene: NA
len: 14
CDR3aa: SVPTTGGFPSTEAF

v_gene: TRBV9
d_gene: NA
len: 14
CDR3aa: ASSVDPSPGNYGYT

v_gene: TRBV2
d_gene: NA
len: 10
CDR3aa: ASSPPGDTQY

v_gene: TRBV5-1
d_gene: NA
len: 13
CDR3aa: ASSLEGVSAYEQY

v_gene: TRBV27
d_gene: NA
len: 12
CDR3aa: ASSLLSSYNEQF

v_gene: TRBV30
d_gene: TRBD1
len: 12
CDR3aa: AWRRTGWGTEAF

v_gene: TRBV5-1
d_gene: NA
len: 15
CDR3aa: ASSAKLQTDRNTEAF

v_gene: TRBV6-2/TRBV6-3
d_gene: NA
len: 13
CDR3aa: ASSYSDRKNQPQH

v_gene: TRBV10-3
d_gene: NA
len: 12
CDR3aa: AISEPDRNTEAF

v_gene: TRBV9
d_gene: NA
len: 13
CDR3aa: ASSVQDSYTGELF

v_gene: TRBV7-2
d_gene: TRBD2
len: 13
CDR3aa: ASSSLAGGFNEQF

v_gene: TRBV5-4
d_gene: TRBD2
len: 14
CDR3aa: ASSLNLAGGHETQY

v_gene: TRBV11-2
d_gene: TRBD2
len: 13
CDR3aa: ASSLRTSGRLEQY

v_gene: TRBV21-1
d_gene: NA
len: 14
CDR3aa: ASSTAGEGGNQPQH

v_gene: TRBV4-3
d_gene: NA
len: 16
CDR3aa: ASSQVAGVATGANVLT

v_gene: TRBV27
d_gene: NA
len: 16
CDR3aa: ASSLQPPAGSTSYEQY

v_gene: TRBV19
d_gene: NA
len: 12
CDR3aa: ASSIGDLNSPLH

v_gene: TRBV28
d_gene: TRBD1
len: 12
CDR3aa: ASSLGDRGHGYT

v_gene: TRBV7-2
d_gene: TRBD1
len: 14
CDR3aa: ASSLGGGQGRQPQH

v_gene: TRBV24-1
d_gene: NA
len: 9
CDR3aa: ATRRGITQY

v_gene: TRBV28
d_gene: NA
len: 14
CDR3aa: ASSPRTVLNSGEQY

v_gene: TRBV5-5
d_gene: NA
len: 14
CDR3aa: ASTLGPGDGNQPQH

v_gene: TRBV28
d_gene: NA
len: 14
CDR3aa: ASRRHYSTPNEKLF

v_gene: TRBV4-3
d_gene: TRBD1
len: 13
CDR3aa: ATRDSHLGGYGYT

v_gene: TRBV10-3
d_gene: TRBD2
len: 10
CDR3aa: AASTGGGEQY

v_gene: TRBV11-2
d_gene: NA
len: 11
CDR3aa: ASGYYNTGELF

v_gene: TRBV9
d_gene: TRBD2
len: 17
CDR3aa: ASSVGFGTSPSSYNEQF

v_gene: TRBV7-9
d_gene: TRBD1
len: 11
CDR3aa: ASSSGGQDIQY

v_gene: TRBV25-1
d_gene: NA
len: 9
CDR3aa: ASNGVYEQY